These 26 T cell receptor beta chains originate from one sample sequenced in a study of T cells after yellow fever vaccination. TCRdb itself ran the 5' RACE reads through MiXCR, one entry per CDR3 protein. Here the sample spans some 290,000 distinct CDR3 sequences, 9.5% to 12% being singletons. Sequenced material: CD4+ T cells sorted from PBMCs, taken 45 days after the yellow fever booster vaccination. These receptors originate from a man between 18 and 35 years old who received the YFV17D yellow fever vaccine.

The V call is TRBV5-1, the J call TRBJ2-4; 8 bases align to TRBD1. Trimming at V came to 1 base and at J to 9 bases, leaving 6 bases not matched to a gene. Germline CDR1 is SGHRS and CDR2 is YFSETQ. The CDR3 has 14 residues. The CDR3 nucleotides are TGCGCCAGCAGCTTGTATACAGGGACAGGCATTCAGTACTTC. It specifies CASSLYTGTGIQYF. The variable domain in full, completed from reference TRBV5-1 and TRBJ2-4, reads KAGVTQTPRYLIKTRGQQVTLSCSPISGHRSVSWYQQTPGQGLQFLFEYFSETQRNKGNFPGRFSGRQFSNSRSEMNVSTLELGDSALYLCASSLYTGTGIQYFGAGTRLSVL.

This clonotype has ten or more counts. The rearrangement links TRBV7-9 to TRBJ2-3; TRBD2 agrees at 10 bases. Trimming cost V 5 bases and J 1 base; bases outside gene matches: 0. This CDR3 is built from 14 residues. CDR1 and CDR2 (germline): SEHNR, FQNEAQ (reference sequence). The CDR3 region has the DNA TGTGCCAGCAGCACTAGCGGGGGCACAGATACGCAGTATTTT. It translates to CASSTSGGTDTQYF. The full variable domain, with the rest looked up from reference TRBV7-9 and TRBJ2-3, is DTGVSQNPRHKITKRGQNVTFRCDPISEHNRLYWYRQTLGQGPEFLTYFQNEAQLEKSRLLSDRFSAERPKGSFSTLEIQRTEQGDSAMYLCASSTSGGTDTQYFGPGTRLTVL.

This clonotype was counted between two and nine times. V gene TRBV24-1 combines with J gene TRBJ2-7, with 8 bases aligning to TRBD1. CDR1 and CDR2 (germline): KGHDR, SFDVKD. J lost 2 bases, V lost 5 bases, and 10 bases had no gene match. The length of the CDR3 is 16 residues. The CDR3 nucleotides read TGTGCCACCAGTGCCCCCGGACAGGGTTTTACCTACGAGCAGTACGTC. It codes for CATSAPGQGFTYEQYV.

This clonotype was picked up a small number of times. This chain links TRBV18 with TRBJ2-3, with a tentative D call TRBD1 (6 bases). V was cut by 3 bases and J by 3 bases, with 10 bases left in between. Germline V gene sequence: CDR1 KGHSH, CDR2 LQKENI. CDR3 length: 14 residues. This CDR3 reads CASSPRQETDTQYF. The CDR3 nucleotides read TGTGCCAGCTCACCGAGACAGGAAACAGATACGCAGTATTTT.

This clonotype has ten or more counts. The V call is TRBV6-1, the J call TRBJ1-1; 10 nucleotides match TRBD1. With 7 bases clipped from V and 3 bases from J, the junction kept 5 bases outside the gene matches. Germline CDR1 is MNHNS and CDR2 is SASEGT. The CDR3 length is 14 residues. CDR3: CASTPGTGDTEAFF. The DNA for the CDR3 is TGTGCCAGCACCCCCGGGACAGGGGACACTGAAGCTTTCTTT.

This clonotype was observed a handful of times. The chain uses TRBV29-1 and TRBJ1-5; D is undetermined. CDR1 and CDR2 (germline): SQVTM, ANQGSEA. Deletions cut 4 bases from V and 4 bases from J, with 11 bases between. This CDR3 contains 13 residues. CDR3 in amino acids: CSVVMGINQPQHF. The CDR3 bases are TGCAGCGTTGTAATGGGAATTAATCAGCCCCAGCATTTT. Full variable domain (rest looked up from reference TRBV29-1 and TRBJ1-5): SAVISQKPSRDICQRGTSLTIQCQVDSQVTMMFWYRQQPGQSLTLIATANQGSEATYESGFVIDKFPISRPNLTFSTLTVSNMSPEDSSIYLCSVVMGINQPQHFGDGTRLSIL.

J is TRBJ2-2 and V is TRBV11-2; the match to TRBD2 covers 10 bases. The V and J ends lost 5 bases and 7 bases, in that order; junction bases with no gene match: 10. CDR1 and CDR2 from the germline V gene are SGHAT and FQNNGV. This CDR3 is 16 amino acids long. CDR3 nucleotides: TGTGCCAGCAGCCGGTCACTAGCGGGGACAGACGGGGAGCTGTTTTTT. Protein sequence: CASSRSLAGTDGELFF. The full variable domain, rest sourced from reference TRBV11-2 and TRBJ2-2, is EAGVAQSPRYKIIEKRQSVAFWCNPISGHATLYWYQQILGQGPKLLIQFQNNGVVDDSQLPKDRFSAERLKGVDSTLKIQPAKLEDSAVYLCASSRSLAGTDGELFFGEGSRLTVL.

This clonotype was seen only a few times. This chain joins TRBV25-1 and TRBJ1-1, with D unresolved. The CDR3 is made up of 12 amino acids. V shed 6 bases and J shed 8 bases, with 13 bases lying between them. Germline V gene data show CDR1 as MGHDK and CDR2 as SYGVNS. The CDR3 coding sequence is TGTGCCAGCAGGCCCCTCGGGGAGGAAGCTTTCTTT. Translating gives CASRPLGEEAFF.

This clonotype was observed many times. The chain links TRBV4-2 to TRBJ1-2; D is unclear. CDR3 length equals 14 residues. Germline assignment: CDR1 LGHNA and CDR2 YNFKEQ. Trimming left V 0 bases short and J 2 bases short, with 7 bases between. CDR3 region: CASSQDSRNYGYTF. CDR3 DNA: TGTGCCAGCAGCCAAGATTCACGGAACTATGGCTACACCTTC.

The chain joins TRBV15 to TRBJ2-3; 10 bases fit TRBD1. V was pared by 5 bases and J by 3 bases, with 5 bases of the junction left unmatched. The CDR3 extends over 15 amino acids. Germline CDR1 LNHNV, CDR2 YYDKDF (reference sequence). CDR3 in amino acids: CATSSGQGVTDTQYF. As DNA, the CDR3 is TGTGCCACCAGCTCCGGACAGGGGGTTACAGATACGCAGTATTTT.

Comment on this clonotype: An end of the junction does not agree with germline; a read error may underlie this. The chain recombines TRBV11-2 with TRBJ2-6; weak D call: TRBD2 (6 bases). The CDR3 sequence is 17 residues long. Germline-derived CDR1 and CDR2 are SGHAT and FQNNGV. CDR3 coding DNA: TGTGCCAGCAGCTTAGATCTCGGGAGCTCTGGGGCCAACGTCCTGGCTTTC. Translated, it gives CASSLDLGSSGANVLAF.

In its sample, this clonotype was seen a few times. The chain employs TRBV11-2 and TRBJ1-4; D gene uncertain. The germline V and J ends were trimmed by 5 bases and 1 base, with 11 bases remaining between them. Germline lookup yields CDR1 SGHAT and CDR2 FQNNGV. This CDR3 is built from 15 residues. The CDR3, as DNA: TGTGCCAGCAGCCTACAGTCTATAACTAATGAAAAACTGTTTTTT. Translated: CASSLQSITNEKLFF.

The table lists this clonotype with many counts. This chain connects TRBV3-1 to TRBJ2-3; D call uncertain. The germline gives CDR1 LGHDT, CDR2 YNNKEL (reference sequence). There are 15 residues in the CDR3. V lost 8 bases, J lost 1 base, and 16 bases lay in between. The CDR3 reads CASGPSRTRTDTQYF. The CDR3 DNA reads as TGTGCCAGCGGCCCCAGTCGAACTCGCACAGATACGCAGTATTTT.

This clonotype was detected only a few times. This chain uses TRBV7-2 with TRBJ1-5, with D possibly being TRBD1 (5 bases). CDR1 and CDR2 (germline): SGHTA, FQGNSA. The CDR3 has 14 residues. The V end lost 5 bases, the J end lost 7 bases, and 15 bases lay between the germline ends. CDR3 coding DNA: TGTGCCAGCAGCCCGTCACGGGGGGAACAGCCCCAGCATTTT. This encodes CASSPSRGEQPQHF.

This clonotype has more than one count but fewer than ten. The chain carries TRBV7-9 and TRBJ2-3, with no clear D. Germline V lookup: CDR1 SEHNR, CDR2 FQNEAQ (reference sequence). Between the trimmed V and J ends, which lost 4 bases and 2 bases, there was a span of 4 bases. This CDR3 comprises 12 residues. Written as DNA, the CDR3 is TGTGCCAGCAGCTATATCACAGATACGCAGTATTTT. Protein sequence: CASSYITDTQYF.

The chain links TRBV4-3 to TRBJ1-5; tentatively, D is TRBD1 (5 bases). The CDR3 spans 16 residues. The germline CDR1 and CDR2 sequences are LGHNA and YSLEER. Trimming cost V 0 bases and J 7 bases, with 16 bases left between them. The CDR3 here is CASSQDSGRAQQPQHF. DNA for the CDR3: TGCGCCAGCAGCCAAGATTCTGGCAGGGCCCAGCAGCCCCAGCATTTT.

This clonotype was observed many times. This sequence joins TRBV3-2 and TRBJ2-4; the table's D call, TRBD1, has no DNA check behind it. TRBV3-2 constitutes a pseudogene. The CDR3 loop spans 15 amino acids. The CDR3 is CASSQVRDRANIQYF. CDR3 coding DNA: TGTGCCAGCAGCCAAGTCCGGGACAGGGCGAACATTCAGTACTTC.

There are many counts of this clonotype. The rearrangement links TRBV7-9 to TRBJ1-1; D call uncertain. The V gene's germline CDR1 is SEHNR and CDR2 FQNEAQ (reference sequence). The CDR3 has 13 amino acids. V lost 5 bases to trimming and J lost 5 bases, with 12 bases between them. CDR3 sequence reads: CASSEVAYTEAFF. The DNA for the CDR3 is TGTGCCAGCAGCGAAGTGGCATATACTGAAGCTTTCTTT.

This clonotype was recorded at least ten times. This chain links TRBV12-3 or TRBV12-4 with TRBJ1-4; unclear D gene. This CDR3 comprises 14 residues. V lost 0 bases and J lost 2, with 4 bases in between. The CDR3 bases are TGTGCCAGCAGTTTAGCGGGGACTAATGAAAAACTGTTTTTT. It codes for CASSLAGTNEKLFF.

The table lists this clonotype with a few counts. The CDR3 loop is CASSLVGTSGGHNEQFF. CDR3 in DNA: TGCGCCAGCAGCTTGGTCGGGACTAGCGGGGGACACAATGAGCAGTTCTTC. V and J are TRBV5-1 and TRBJ2-1, with 14 bases that match TRBD2. Germline CDR1 and CDR2: SGHRS and YFSETQ. CDR3 length: 17 amino acids. V shed 0 bases and J 5 bases; nucleotides not matched to a gene: 4.

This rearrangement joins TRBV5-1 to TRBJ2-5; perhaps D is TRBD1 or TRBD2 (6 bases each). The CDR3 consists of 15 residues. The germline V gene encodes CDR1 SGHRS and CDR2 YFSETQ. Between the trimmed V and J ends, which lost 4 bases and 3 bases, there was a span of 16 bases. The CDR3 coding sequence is TGCGCCAGCAGCCGGGGGACAATCCAAAAAGAGACCCAGTACTTC. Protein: CASSRGTIQKETQYF.

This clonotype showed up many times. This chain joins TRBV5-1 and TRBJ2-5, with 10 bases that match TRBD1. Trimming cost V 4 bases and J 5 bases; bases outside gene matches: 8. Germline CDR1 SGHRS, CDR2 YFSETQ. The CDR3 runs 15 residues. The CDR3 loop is CASSPDRGFGETQYF. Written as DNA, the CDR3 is TGCGCCAGCAGCCCGGACAGGGGGTTTGGGGAGACCCAGTACTTC.

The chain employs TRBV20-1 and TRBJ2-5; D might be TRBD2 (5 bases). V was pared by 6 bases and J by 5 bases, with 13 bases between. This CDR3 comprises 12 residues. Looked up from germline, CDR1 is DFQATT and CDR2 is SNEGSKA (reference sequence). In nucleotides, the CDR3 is TGCAGTGCCGCTAAGCCGGGGGAGACCCAGTACTTC. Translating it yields CSAAKPGETQYF.

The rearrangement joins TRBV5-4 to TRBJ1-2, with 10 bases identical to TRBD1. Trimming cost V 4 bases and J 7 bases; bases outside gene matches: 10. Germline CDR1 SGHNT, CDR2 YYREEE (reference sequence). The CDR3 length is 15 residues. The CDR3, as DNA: TGTGCCAGCAGCCCGACGACAGGGGGCGGTGGTGGCTACACCTTC. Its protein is CASSPTTGGGGGYTF. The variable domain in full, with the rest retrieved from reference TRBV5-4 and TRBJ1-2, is ETGVTQSPTHLIKTRGQQVTLRCSSQSGHNTVSWYQQALGQGPQFIFQYYREEENGRGNFPPRFSGLQFPNYSSELNVNALELDDSALYLCASSPTTGGGGGYTFGSGTRLTVV.

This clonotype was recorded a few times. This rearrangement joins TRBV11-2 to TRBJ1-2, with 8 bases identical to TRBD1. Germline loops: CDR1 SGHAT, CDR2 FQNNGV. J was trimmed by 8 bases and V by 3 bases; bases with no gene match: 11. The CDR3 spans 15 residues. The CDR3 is CASSLVPGGMWGYTF. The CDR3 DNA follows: TGTGCCAGCAGCTTGGTCCCAGGGGGCATGTGGGGCTACACCTTC.

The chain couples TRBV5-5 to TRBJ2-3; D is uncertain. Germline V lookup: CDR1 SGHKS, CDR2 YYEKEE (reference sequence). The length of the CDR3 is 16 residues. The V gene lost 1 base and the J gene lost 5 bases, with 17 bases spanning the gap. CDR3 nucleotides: TGTGCCAGCAGCTTGATACCGGTACGAGGTGGAGATACGCAGTATTTT. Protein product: CASSLIPVRGGDTQYF.